This T cell receptor (beta chain) was recorded in a study of shared clonotypes between healthy human individuals. Naive CD8 cells were CD45RO-negative, positively selected for CCR7, excluding terminally differentiated effector memory CD45RA+ cells. Donors, without exception, were Caucasian adults residing in Nashville, Tennessee. Libraries were prepared by immunoSEQ multiplex PCR; TCRdb keeps only in-frame clonotypes and omits some of them. The table includes about 1,800,000 clones, 85% to 95% detected once. The germline V gene encodes CDR1 GTSNPN and CDR2 SVGIG (reference sequence). The V segment lost 1 base and the J segment 8 bases; nucleotides outside the gene matches: 5. The CDR3 has 14 amino acids.

Sequenced sample: naive CD8+ T cells sorted from blood. The rearrangement links TRBV30 to TRBJ1-2; 12 bases line up with TRBD1. The TCR originated in a man aged 18 to 30 in good health. The CDR3 is CAWSEGQGAKGYTF. For the CDR3, the DNA is TGTGCCTGGAGTGAGGGACAGGGGGCGAAGGGCTACACCTTC.